The 32 T cell receptor beta chains presented below share a single source sample, sequenced in a study of control samples from healthy donors and cancer patients. Sequencing was performed with immunoSEQ multiplex PCR; in TCRdb, only in-frame clones are kept and a portion is missing. This table has more than 120,000 clones, about nine tenths appearing once. Sequenced input: blood. The receptors derive from a man between 25 and 39 years old in good health.

This sequence joins TRBV19 and TRBJ1-1, with 8 bases identical to TRBD1. The J segment lost 0 bases and the V segment lost 9 bases, leaving 12 bases of the junction unmatched. Germline V CDR1 and CDR2: LNHDA, SQIVND (reference sequence). CDR3 length equals 16 residues. CDR3 sequence reads: CAREWQGAPMNTEAFF. DNA for the CDR3: TGTGCCAGGGAGTGGCAGGGGGCCCCTATGAACACTGAAGCTTTCTTT. The full variable domain, in which reference TRBV19 and TRBJ1-1 provide the parts outside the CDR3, is DGGITQSPKYLFRKEGQNVTLSCEQNLNHDAMYWYRQDPGQGLRLIYYSQIVNDFQKGDIAEGYSVSREKKESFPLTVTSAQKNPTAFYLCAREWQGAPMNTEAFFGQGTRLTVV.

The gene calls are TRBV28 and TRBJ1-1; no definite D call. Between the trimmed V and J ends, which lost 5 bases and 3 bases, there was a span of 16 bases. Per the germline V gene, CDR1 is MDHEN and CDR2 is SYDVKM. The CDR3 has 15 amino acids. Here the CDR3 reads CASSPVRVTYTEAFF. CDR3 sequence (DNA): TGTGCCAGCAGTCCCGTCCGGGTAACGTACACTGAAGCTTTCTTT.

The chain employs TRBV29-1 and TRBJ2-7; no firm D call. The CDR3 covers 11 residues. Trimming shortened V by 3 bases and J by 3 bases, and 6 bases separated the two germline ends. Looked up from germline, CDR1 is SQVTM and CDR2 is ANQGSEA. CDR3 amino acids: CSVDANYEQYF. In DNA form, the CDR3 reads TGCAGCGTTGATGCAAACTACGAGCAGTACTTC.

CDR3 bases: TGTGCCAGCAGCTTTGGAGGGGGCCGAAGCAATGAAAAACTGTTTTTT. This gives the protein CASSFGGGRSNEKLFF. The chain joins TRBV5-6 to TRBJ1-4; TRBD1 agrees at 7 bases. Germline V gene data show CDR1 as SGHDT and CDR2 as YYEEEE. The CDR3 is made up of 16 amino acids. Losses at the gene ends were 2 bases for V and 5 bases for J; bases not matched to a gene: 9.

The chain is built from TRBV7-9 and TRBJ2-6; 9 bases are shared with TRBD2. The V and J ends lost 4 bases and 2 bases, in that order; junction bases with no gene match: 9. Germline assignment: CDR1 SEHNR and CDR2 FQNEAQ (reference sequence). The CDR3 contains 18 residues. CDR3 residues: CASSSSGGPIAGANVLTF. The CDR3 nucleotides read TGTGCCAGCAGCTCCAGCGGGGGGCCTATAGCTGGGGCCAACGTCCTGACTTTC.

This chain joins TRBV6-5 and TRBJ1-6, with unresolved D. Germline lookup yields CDR1 MNHEY and CDR2 SVGAGI. V was trimmed by 8 bases and J by 10 bases, leaving 18 bases between them. The CDR3 length is 14 residues. In DNA, the CDR3 is TGTGCCAGCGTGGTGGCGGGTGGAGCCTCACCCCTCCACTTT. Residues: CASVVAGGASPLHF.

The gene calls are TRBV7-9 and TRBJ2-2; D might be TRBD1 (6 bases). V dropped 4 bases and J dropped 4 bases, with 13 bases sitting between them. The germline V gene has CDR1 SEHNR and CDR2 FQNEAQ (reference sequence). The CDR3 length is 15 residues. As DNA, the CDR3 is TGTGCCAGCAGCTACATAGGGGGATCCACCGGGGAGCTGTTTTTT. Translated, it gives CASSYIGGSTGELFF.

The rearrangement joins TRBV9 to TRBJ1-2, with TRBD1 matching over 7 bases. This CDR3 contains 18 residues. CDR1 is SGDLS, CDR2 YYNGEE, per germline. V shed 6 bases, J shed 1 base, and the junction held 18 bases outside the gene matches. As DNA, the CDR3 is TGTGCCAGCACTCCAACCGGGACAGCTTCCTCCTTTAACTATGGCTACACCTTC. Its translation: CASTPTGTASSFNYGYTF.

J is TRBJ1-6 and V is TRBV5-1, with D hard to call. CDR1 and CDR2 from the germline V gene are SGHRS and YFSETQ. The V end lost 1 base, the J end lost 9 bases, and 11 bases lay between the germline ends. The CDR3 has 14 amino acids. The CDR3 DNA sequence: TGCGCCAGCAGCTTGTTCGGAGTTCCTTCACCCCTCCACTTT. Translated: CASSLFGVPSPLHF. Filled out from reference TRBV5-1 and TRBJ1-6, the complete variable domain reads KAGVTQTPRYLIKTRGQQVTLSCSPISGHRSVSWYQQTPGQGLQFLFEYFSETQRNKGNFPGRFSGRQFSNSRSEMNVSTLELGDSALYLCASSLFGVPSPLHFGNGTRLTVT.

This clone was counted once. The rearrangement joins TRBV5-5 to TRBJ1-5; D perhaps matches TRBD1 (6 bases). Trimming took off 2 bases at V and 7 bases at J, with 16 bases between the two ends. The CDR3 loop spans 15 amino acids. CDR1 and CDR2 from the germline V gene are SGHKS and YYEKEE (reference sequence). The CDR3 DNA sequence: TGTGCCAGCAGCTTAGGTCCACAGGGAAGGCAGCCCCAGCATTTT. Its protein is CASSLGPQGRQPQHF.

V is TRBV18 and J is TRBJ2-5; D may be TRBD1 (5 bases). There are 16 residues in the CDR3. CDR1 KGHSH and CDR2 LQKENI come from the germline V gene. The V gene lost 3 bases and the J gene lost 2 bases, with 16 bases spanning the gap. Here the CDR3 DNA reads TGTGCCAGCTCACCGTTTATCCGAGACAGTCAAGAGACCCAGTACTTC. It encodes CASSPFIRDSQETQYF.

This clone was counted a single time. The CDR3 spells CASSLRGSSPPGELFF. The DNA for the CDR3 is TGTGCCAGCAGCCTAAGGGGGTCTAGCCCTCCCGGGGAGCTGTTTTTT. The genes are TRBV7-3 and TRBJ2-2, with TRBD1 as a possible D gene (6 bases). V gave up 5 bases and J gave up 6 bases, with 19 bases separating them. CDR1 is SGHTA, CDR2 FQGTGA, per germline. The CDR3 is 16 residues long.

This chain joins TRBV29-1 and TRBJ1-2; 7 positions agree with TRBD1. The CDR3 is made up of 14 amino acids. CDR1 and CDR2 from the germline V gene are SQVTM and ANQGSEA. The V and J ends lost 7 bases and 5 bases, in that order; junction bases with no gene match: 13. The CDR3: CSASDRHAVYGYTF. DNA for the CDR3: TGCAGCGCGTCGGACAGGCATGCGGTTTATGGCTACACCTTC.

This chain uses TRBV10-2 with TRBJ1-2; no firm D call. The CDR3 spans 15 residues. Trimming removed 0 bases at V and 2 bases at J, with 10 bases between. Germline CDR1 WSHSY, CDR2 SAAADI. The chain's CDR3 is CASSESARPNYGYTF. The CDR3 DNA follows: TGCGCCAGCAGTGAGTCGGCCAGGCCAAACTATGGCTACACCTTC.

This chain connects TRBV19 to TRBJ2-7; D possibly corresponds to TRBD1 (5 bases). The CDR3 runs 16 residues. V was cut by 4 bases and J by 0 bases, with 16 bases left in between. From germline, CDR1 is LNHDA and CDR2 SQIVND (reference sequence). The CDR3 DNA reads TGTGCCAGTAGTAATGGGCCCGAGGACATCTCCTACGAGCAGTACTTC. Its protein product is CASSNGPEDISYEQYF.

The rearrangement uses TRBV18 and TRBJ2-1; D ambiguous. CDR1 KGHSH and CDR2 LQKENI come from the germline V gene. Trimming cost V 0 bases and J 4 bases, with 10 bases left between them. The CDR3 is made up of 15 amino acids. CDR3: CASSPPADLYNEQFF. The CDR3 DNA sequence: TGTGCCAGCTCACCACCGGCAGATCTATACAATGAGCAGTTCTTC. Filled out from reference TRBV18 and TRBJ2-1, the complete variable domain reads NAGVMQNPRHLVRRRGQEARLRCSPMKGHSHVYWYRQLPEEGLKFMVYLQKENIIDESGMPKERFSAEFPKEGPSILRIQQVVRGDSAAYFCASSPPADLYNEQFFGPGTRLTVL.

This clone came up once. The rearrangement uses TRBV19 and TRBJ1-1, with 10 bases fitting TRBD1. V lost 6 bases to trimming and J lost 1 base; unmatched junction nucleotides: 8. The CDR3 runs 16 residues. Germline V CDR1 and CDR2: LNHDA, SQIVND (reference sequence). The CDR3 region is CASSPRTGGANTEAFF. As DNA, the CDR3 is TGTGCCAGTAGCCCGAGGACAGGGGGGGCGAACACTGAAGCTTTCTTT. The full variable domain, completed using reference TRBV19 and TRBJ1-1, is DGGITQSPKYLFRKEGQNVTLSCEQNLNHDAMYWYRQDPGQGLRLIYYSQIVNDFQKGDIAEGYSVSREKKESFPLTVTSAQKNPTAFYLCASSPRTGGANTEAFFGQGTRLTVV.

The rearrangement joins TRBV13 to TRBJ2-3; perhaps TRBD1 as D (6 bases). The CDR3 runs to 15 residues. V lost 7 bases to trimming and J lost 3 bases, with 17 bases between them. Germline lookup yields CDR1 PRHDT and CDR2 FYEKMQ (reference sequence). In nucleotides, the CDR3 is TGTGCCAGCAACTCCGACAGGAGGTTGACAGATACGCAGTATTTT. It translates to CASNSDRRLTDTQYF.

The rearrangement links TRBV19 to TRBJ1-6; D may be TRBD1 (5 bases). V lost 6 bases, J lost 9 bases, and 15 bases lay in between. The CDR3 covers 14 residues. Germline CDR1 reads LNHDA; CDR2 reads SQIVND (reference sequence). The CDR3 nucleotides are TGTGCCAGTAGCCCCCAGGGAATCCGTTCACCCCTCCACTTT. Translated, it gives CASSPQGIRSPLHF.

This rearrangement joins TRBV5-1 to TRBJ2-7, with 11 bases fitting TRBD1. Germline values: CDR1 SGHRS, CDR2 YFSETQ. V was pared by 3 bases and J by 6 bases, with 5 bases of the junction left unmatched. CDR3 size: 14 residues. The CDR3 here is CASSSGQGAGEQYF. CDR3 DNA: TGCGCCAGCAGCTCCGGACAGGGGGCAGGCGAGCAGTACTTC. Filled out from reference TRBV5-1 and TRBJ2-7, the complete variable domain reads KAGVTQTPRYLIKTRGQQVTLSCSPISGHRSVSWYQQTPGQGLQFLFEYFSETQRNKGNFPGRFSGRQFSNSRSEMNVSTLELGDSALYLCASSSGQGAGEQYFGPGTRLTVT.

The genes are TRBV2 and TRBJ2-3; the D is unclear. V lost 5 bases, J lost 3 bases, and 18 bases lay in between. The CDR3 is 16 amino acids. Per germline, CDR1 SNHLY and CDR2 FYNNEI. CDR3 nucleotide sequence: TGTGCCAGCAGTTCGGGTCCATACCTGAATACAGATACGCAGTATTTT. Amino acid sequence: CASSSGPYLNTDTQYF.

The chain has TRBV9 and TRBJ1-2; the match to TRBD1 covers 8 bases. Germline CDR1 reads SGDLS; CDR2 reads YYNGEE. This CDR3 contains 15 residues. The V segment lost 3 bases and the J segment 5 bases; nucleotides outside the gene matches: 9. The CDR3 loop reads CASSANRGSSYGYTF. DNA for the CDR3: TGTGCCAGCAGCGCGAACAGGGGGAGTTCGTATGGCTACACCTTC. Full variable domain (outside the CDR3, taken from reference TRBV9 and TRBJ1-2): DSGVTQTPKHLITATGQRVTLRCSPRSGDLSVYWYQQSLDQGLQFLIQYYNGEERAKGNILERFSAQQFPDLHSELNLSSLELGDSALYFCASSANRGSSYGYTFGSGTRLTVV.

The chain couples TRBV19 to TRBJ1-5; 10 positions match TRBD1. The CDR3 runs 15 residues. CDR1 and CDR2 from the germline V gene are LNHDA and SQIVND (reference sequence). The V and J ends lost 2 bases and 8 bases, in that order; junction bases with no gene match: 6. The CDR3 region is CASSIWGQGYEPQHF. The DNA of the CDR3 is TGTGCCAGTAGTATATGGGGACAGGGGTACGAGCCCCAGCATTTT.

V gene TRBV15 combines with J gene TRBJ2-1; D uncertain. V was clipped by 5 bases and J by 3 bases, with 2 bases between them. The CDR3 consists of 11 residues. Per germline, CDR1 LNHNV and CDR2 YYDKDF (reference sequence). The CDR3 bases are TGTGCCACCAGCCTCTACAATGAGCAGTTCTTC. Amino acid sequence: CATSLYNEQFF.

The J gene is TRBJ2-3, the V gene TRBV9, with D possibly matching TRBD2 (7 bases). The CDR3 extends over 14 amino acids. With 6 bases removed from V and 3 bases from J, the gap between germline ends came to 14 bases. Germline assignment: CDR1 SGDLS and CDR2 YYNGEE. The CDR3 protein is CASMRGPDTDTQYF. Here the CDR3 DNA reads TGTGCCAGCATGCGGGGGCCCGATACAGATACGCAGTATTTT.

The rearrangement joins TRBV2 to TRBJ1-1; no firm D call. This CDR3 is built from 12 residues. CDR1 is SNHLY, CDR2 FYNNEI, per germline. With 4 bases removed from V and 7 bases from J, the gap between germline ends came to 10 bases. CDR3 loop: CASSGRRVEAFF. The CDR3, as DNA: TGTGCCAGCAGTGGTCGGAGGGTTGAAGCTTTCTTT.

This clone was observed a handful of times. This chain connects TRBV18 to TRBJ2-3; D is possibly TRBD1 (5 bases). The length of the CDR3 is 15 residues. V was cut by 3 bases and J by 5 bases, with 15 bases left in between. Germline values: CDR1 KGHSH, CDR2 LQKENI. CDR3 in amino acids: CASSPLAGMKDTQYF. The CDR3 DNA sequence: TGTGCCAGCTCACCCCTGGCAGGGATGAAAGATACGCAGTATTTT. Supplemented by reference TRBV18 and TRBJ2-3, the full variable domain reads NAGVMQNPRHLVRRRGQEARLRCSPMKGHSHVYWYRQLPEEGLKFMVYLQKENIIDESGMPKERFSAEFPKEGPSILRIQQVVRGDSAAYFCASSPLAGMKDTQYFGPGTRLTVL.

The rearrangement joins TRBV7-8 to TRBJ1-5; D ambiguous. The CDR3 has 17 residues. The V end lost 0 bases, the J end lost 0 bases, and 12 bases lay between the germline ends. Germline V gene sequence: CDR1 SGHVS, CDR2 FQNEAQ. The DNA for the CDR3 is TGTGCCAGCAGCTTAGCGCCAGGTTTCTATAGCAATCAGCCCCAGCATTTT. Its translation is CASSLAPGFYSNQPQHF.

The chain joins TRBV5-1 to TRBJ2-3; D gene unclear. Germline CDR1 SGHRS, CDR2 YFSETQ. This CDR3 is built from 14 residues. With 1 base removed from V and 1 base from J, the gap between germline ends came to 7 bases. CDR3 bases: TGCGCCAGCAGCTTGAGGTGGGGCACAGATACGCAGTATTTT. It specifies CASSLRWGTDTQYF. Drawing the rest from reference TRBV5-1 and TRBJ2-3, the complete variable domain is KAGVTQTPRYLIKTRGQQVTLSCSPISGHRSVSWYQQTPGQGLQFLFEYFSETQRNKGNFPGRFSGRQFSNSRSEMNVSTLELGDSALYLCASSLRWGTDTQYFGPGTRLTVL.

The chain combines TRBV21-1 with TRBJ2-2; TRBD1, the table's D call, was not compared with the DNA. TRBV21-1 constitutes a pseudogene. The CDR3 is 15 residues long. Here the CDR3 DNA reads TGTGCCAGCAGACCGGGACAGGTTGACACCGGGGAGCTGTTTTTT. This codes for CASRPGQVDTGELFF.

This clone was observed a few times. J is TRBJ1-5 and V is TRBV5-4; D gene uncertain. The CDR3 spans 12 residues. Germline V CDR1 and CDR2: SGHNT, YYREEE (reference sequence). V lost 1 base and J 5 bases, leaving 4 bases between the germline ends. CDR3 coding DNA: TGTGCCAGCAGCTTGTGGGATCAGCCCCAGCATTTT. Its protein is CASSLWDQPQHF.

The rearrangement joins TRBV5-1 to TRBJ1-1, with D perhaps TRBD1 (6 bases). The V end was cut by 2 bases, the J end by 0 bases, with 17 bases between. Germline V lookup: CDR1 SGHRS, CDR2 YFSETQ. The CDR3 covers 17 residues. The CDR3 DNA follows: TGCGCCAGCAGCTTTGGAGGGCAGGGGATGATGAACACTGAAGCTTTCTTT. Amino acid sequence: CASSFGGQGMMNTEAFF. The variable domain in full, with the rest retrieved from reference TRBV5-1 and TRBJ1-1, is KAGVTQTPRYLIKTRGQQVTLSCSPISGHRSVSWYQQTPGQGLQFLFEYFSETQRNKGNFPGRFSGRQFSNSRSEMNVSTLELGDSALYLCASSFGGQGMMNTEAFFGQGTRLTVV.